Listed below are T cell receptor beta chains from one sample, sequenced in a study of memory CD4+ T cells and cytomegalovirus serostatus. Assay: immunoSEQ multiplex PCR; the TCRdb copy retains only in-frame clones and omits some. The sample has some 60,000 clones, about 81% seen once. Sequencing was carried out using memory CD4+ T cells from blood. These receptors were obtained from an adult in good health and CMV-seronegative. Each CDR3 is given with its conserved first and last residue. Each record gives: D gene, J gene, V gene, clone size, CDR3 protein, CDR3 DNA. D genes are given only for firm matches. Size values are once, few and many counts, or a class for expanded clones, and some rows have none.

D gene: .
J gene: TRBJ2-1
V gene: TRBV2
clone size: .
CDR3 protein: CASSERPDSYNEQFF
CDR3 DNA: TGTGCCAGCAGTGAGAGGCCAGACTCCTACAATGAGCAGTTCTTC

D gene: .
J gene: TRBJ2-1
V gene: TRBV7-2
clone size: .
CDR3 protein: CASSLTTVSEQFF
CDR3 DNA: TGTGCCAGCAGCCTCACCACGGTCAGTGAGCAGTTCTTC

D gene: TRBD2
J gene: TRBJ2-3
V gene: TRBV6-5
clone size: .
CDR3 protein: CASSYFGTSGSGTQYF
CDR3 DNA: TGTGCCAGCAGTTACTTCGGGACTAGCGGGAGTGGTACGCAGTATTTT

D gene: .
J gene: TRBJ1-4
V gene: TRBV28
clone size: .
CDR3 protein: CASTQRGREEKLFF
CDR3 DNA: TGTGCCAGCACCCAAAGGGGGAGGGAGGAAAAACTGTTTTTT

D gene: .
J gene: TRBJ1-5
V gene: TRBV18
clone size: .
CDR3 protein: CASSPYSNQPQHF
CDR3 DNA: TGTGCCAGCTCCCCTTATAGCAATCAGCCCCAGCATTTT

D gene: TRBD2
J gene: TRBJ2-1
V gene: TRBV7-2
clone size: once
CDR3 protein: CASSLPLGTSFLFF
CDR3 DNA: TGTGCCAGCAGCTTACCTTTAGGGACTAGCTTTTTGTTCTTC

D gene: .
J gene: TRBJ2-3
V gene: TRBV4-3
clone size: .
CDR3 protein: CASSQRLSTDTQYF
CDR3 DNA: TGCGCCAGCAGCCAAAGACTAAGCACAGATACGCAGTATTTT

D gene: TRBD1
J gene: TRBJ1-2
V gene: TRBV6-6
clone size: .
CDR3 protein: CASSRDRAGYGYTF
CDR3 DNA: TGTGCCAGCAGTCGCGACAGGGCCGGCTATGGCTACACCTTC

D gene: .
J gene: TRBJ2-2
V gene: TRBV11-2
clone size: .
CDR3 protein: CASAGQGVGELFF
CDR3 DNA: TGTGCCAGTGCCGGGCAGGGCGTCGGGGAGCTGTTTTTT

D gene: .
J gene: TRBJ1-4
V gene: TRBV10-2
clone size: .
CDR3 protein: CASRGHYREKLFF
CDR3 DNA: TGCGCCAGCAGGGGACATTATAGGGAAAAACTGTTTTTT

D gene: .
J gene: TRBJ1-1
V gene: TRBV19
clone size: .
CDR3 protein: CASSIDHWGVAFF
CDR3 DNA: TGTGCCAGTAGTATAGATCACTGGGGTGTCGCTTTCTTT

D gene: .
J gene: TRBJ1-1
V gene: TRBV7-9
clone size: .
CDR3 protein: CASSVYNTEAFF
CDR3 DNA: TGTGCCAGCAGCGTCTACAACACTGAAGCTTTCTTT

D gene: .
J gene: TRBJ1-4
V gene: TRBV6-5
clone size: .
CDR3 protein: CASSRQATNEKLFF
CDR3 DNA: TGTGCCAGCAGTCGGCAAGCAACTAATGAAAAACTGTTTTTT

D gene: .
J gene: TRBJ2-5
V gene: TRBV19
clone size: .
CDR3 protein: CASSIAGPQETQYF
CDR3 DNA: TGTGCCAGTAGTATAGCCGGTCCCCAAGAGACCCAGTACTTC

D gene: .
J gene: TRBJ2-5
V gene: TRBV19
clone size: .
CDR3 protein: CASSDYGETQYF
CDR3 DNA: TGTGCCAGTTCGGACTACGGTGAGACCCAGTACTTC

D gene: TRBD1
J gene: TRBJ1-2
V gene: TRBV19
clone size: .
CDR3 protein: CASKVRGAYGYTF
CDR3 DNA: TGTGCCAGTAAGGTCAGGGGGGCCTATGGCTACACCTTC

D gene: .
J gene: TRBJ1-1
V gene: TRBV7-3
clone size: few
CDR3 protein: CASSQTGGEAFF
CDR3 DNA: TGTGCCAGCAGCCAAACGGGGGGTGAAGCTTTCTTT

D gene: .
J gene: TRBJ1-6
V gene: TRBV6-5
clone size: once
CDR3 protein: CASSWGRKKGSPLHF
CDR3 DNA: TGTGCCAGCAGTTGGGGACGTAAGAAAGGTTCACCCCTCCACTTT

D gene: .
J gene: TRBJ1-5
V gene: TRBV28
clone size: .
CDR3 protein: CATIRQDQPQHF
CDR3 DNA: TGTGCCACCATAAGACAGGATCAGCCCCAGCATTTT

D gene: TRBD1
J gene: TRBJ1-1
V gene: TRBV4-1
clone size: once
CDR3 protein: CASSPQWAGGQWTEAFF
CDR3 DNA: TGCGCCAGCAGCCCCCAATGGGCAGGGGGCCAGTGGACTGAAGCTTTCTTT

D gene: TRBD1
J gene: TRBJ1-2
V gene: TRBV7-9
clone size: .
CDR3 protein: CASSLTGVANYGYTF
CDR3 DNA: TGTGCCAGCAGCCTGACAGGGGTCGCTAACTATGGCTACACCTTC

D gene: .
J gene: TRBJ2-2
V gene: TRBV9
clone size: .
CDR3 protein: CASSVRNTGELFF
CDR3 DNA: TGTGCCAGCAGCGTACGAAACACCGGGGAGCTGTTTTTT